A selection of T cell receptor beta chains follows, all from one sample in a study of metastatic and nonmetastatic thyroid tumors. Via MiXCR, TCRdb re-called the PCR reads. The sample carries fewer than 20,000 clones, 21% recorded once. Specimen: tumor tissue. The source is a female donor with papillary thyroid cancer or a benign thyroid nodule (not recorded which). Some clones in this sample may be carry-over from other donors' samples. CDR3s include the opening cysteine and the closing phenylalanine or tryptophan. A D gene is named only where the DNA matches it firmly. The listing skips clone size in some rows; elsewhere it reads once, few, many or a size class.

>-|TRBV20-1|TRBJ2-3|TRBD2
CSARGTSGPLSTDTQYF
TGCAGTGCTAGAGGGACTAGCGGGCCGCTTAGCACAGATACGCAGTATTTT
>many|TRBV20-1|TRBJ2-7|TRBD2
CSAARAGTYEQYF
TGCAGTGCCGCCCGAGCGGGGACCTACGAGCAGTACTTC
>many|TRBV7-7|TRBJ2-5|-
CASSPTGVQETQYF
TGTGCTAGCAGCCCGACAGGCGTCCAAGAGACCCAGTACTTC
>many|TRBV5-1|TRBJ2-7|-
CASSLEPGYAYEQYF
TGCGCCAGCAGCTTGGAACCAGGCTACGCCTACGAGCAGTACTTC
>-|TRBV5-8|TRBJ1-4|-
CASSLAGVNEKLFF
TGTGCCAGCAGCTTAGCAGGGGTGAATGAAAAACTGTTTTTT
>many|TRBV6-2/TRBV6-3|TRBJ2-2|TRBD2
CASSRRLAGLTGELFF
TGTGCCAGCAGCCGAAGACTAGCGGGACTCACCGGGGAGCTGTTTTTT
>-|TRBV5-1|TRBJ2-1|-
CASRYPQGDSSYNEQFF
TGCGCCAGCAGGTACCCCCAGGGCGACAGCTCCTACAATGAGCAGTTCTTC
>-|TRBV6-1|TRBJ2-7|-
CASSEGYYEQYF
TGCGCCAGCAGTGAGGGGTATTACGAGCAGTACTTC
>many|TRBV18|TRBJ1-2|TRBD1
CASSHSGTGYGYTF
TGTGCCAGCTCACACTCTGGGACAGGATATGGCTACACCTTC
>many|TRBV5-6|TRBJ2-7|-
CASSQGGTSPYEQYF
TGTGCCAGCAGCCAGGGGGGGACAAGTCCCTACGAGCAGTACTTC
>-|TRBV7-2|TRBJ2-7|TRBD2
CASSPRSGGYEQYF
TGTGCCAGCAGCCCCCGATCGGGAGGCTACGAGCAGTACTTC
>many|TRBV6-1|TRBJ1-2|-
CASGTLGYTF
TGTGCCAGCGGAACCTTGGGCTACACCTTC
>large|TRBV7-9|TRBJ1-1|-
CASSSRWGRLDPNTEAFF
TGTGCCAGCAGCTCCCGTTGGGGGCGTCTAGATCCGAACACTGAAGCTTTCTTT
>many|TRBV4-2|TRBJ2-1|-
CASSQGGGDYNEQFF
TGTGCCAGCAGCCAAGGTGGAGGGGATTACAATGAGCAGTTCTTC
>many|TRBV12-3/TRBV12-4|TRBJ1-1|-
CASSYMPNTEAFF
TGTGCCAGCAGTTACATGCCGAACACTGAAGCTTTCTTT
>many|TRBV6-1|TRBJ2-3|-
CASSGGSTDTQYF
TGTGCCAGCAGTGGCGGGAGCACAGATACGCAGTATTTT
>many|TRBV15|TRBJ2-5|-
CATSNPGETQYF
TGTGCCACCAGCAACCCAGGGGAGACCCAGTACTTC
>many|TRBV7-9|TRBJ1-4|-
CASSSDSNEKLFF
TGTGCCAGCAGCTCGGACAGCAATGAAAAACTGTTTTTT
>many|TRBV2|TRBJ2-4|TRBD2
CASSGTSGSIQYF
TGTGCCAGCAGTGGGACTAGCGGGAGCATTCAGTACTTC
>many|TRBV3-1|TRBJ1-1|TRBD1
CASSHTGARIAEAFF
TGTGCCAGCAGCCATACAGGGGCGCGTATTGCTGAAGCTTTCTTT
>-|TRBV30|TRBJ2-1|TRBD2
CAWCVGLAGGYNEQFF
TGTGCCTGGTGTGTGGGCCTAGCGGGAGGCTACAATGAGCAGTTCTTC
>-|TRBV5-1|TRBJ1-1|-
CASSLRGDTEAFF
TGCGCCAGCAGCTTGAGGGGGGACACTGAAGCTTTCTTT
>many|TRBV20-1|TRBJ2-7|-
CSARDPGQQRGVQYF
TGCAGTGCTAGAGATCCCGGACAGCAACGGGGAGTGCAGTACTTC
>many|TRBV28|TRBJ1-5|-
CASSHVGNQPQHF
TGTGCCAGCAGTCACGTCGGAAATCAGCCCCAGCATTTT
>-|TRBV4-1|TRBJ1-5|-
CASSQDGRDNQPQHF
TGCGCCAGCAGCCAAGACGGACGAGACAATCAGCCCCAGCATTTT
>medium-sized|TRBV12-3/TRBV12-4|TRBJ2-2|TRBD2
CASSLKLAGVRELFF
TGTGCCAGCAGTTTAAAGCTAGCGGGAGTACGGGAGCTGTTTTTT
>many|TRBV18|TRBJ1-2|TRBD1
CASSPEEPGTGFHGYTF
TGTGCCAGCTCACCTGAAGAACCCGGGACAGGATTCCATGGCTACACCTTC
>many|TRBV5-6|TRBJ1-2|TRBD1
CASSRARGLGYTF
TGTGCCAGCAGCCGTGCCAGGGGGCTAGGCTACACCTTC
>many|TRBV19|TRBJ1-6|-
CASSERRNTNSPLHF
TGTGCCAGTAGTGAACGCAGGAATACCAATTCACCCCTCCACTTT
>few|TRBV28|TRBJ2-7|-
CASSSPGPVSKQYF
TGTGCCAGCAGTTCGCCTGGCCCGGTCTCCAAGCAGTACTTC
>medium-sized|TRBV11-2|TRBJ1-2|-
CASSLERGADGYTF
TGTGCCAGCAGCTTAGAGCGGGGGGCGGATGGCTACACCTTC
>many|TRBV5-5|TRBJ1-3|-
CASSWRTVSGNTIYF
TGTGCCAGCAGCTGGAGGACAGTTTCCGGAAACACCATATATTTT
>-|TRBV19|TRBJ1-1|TRBD1
CASSIAGQGATEAFF
TGTGCCAGTAGTATAGCGGGTCAGGGGGCCACTGAAGCTTTCTTT
>-|TRBV30|TRBJ1-2|TRBD1
CAWTGSRTGRVDYGYTF
TGTGCCTGGACCGGTTCACGGACAGGGAGGGTGGACTATGGCTACACCTTC
>few|TRBV7-9|TRBJ1-2|-
CASSFLGVCHTF
TGTGCCAGCAGCTTCCTAGGGGTTTGCCACACCTTC
>many|TRBV15|TRBJ2-7|TRBD1
CATSTISKYGTGFYEQYF
TGTGCCACCAGCACCATCTCTAAATACGGGACAGGGTTCTACGAGCAGTACTTC
>many|TRBV19|TRBJ2-2|-
CASRASSRELFF
TGTGCCAGTAGGGCAAGCTCCAGGGAGCTGTTTTTT
>many|TRBV18|TRBJ1-1|TRBD1
CATRPTGGTEAFF
TGTGCCACCCGACCGACAGGGGGCACTGAAGCTTTCTTT
>few|TRBV27|TRBJ1-5|-
CASSLGPISNQPQHF
TGTGCCAGCAGTTTGGGTCCAATAAGCAATCAGCCCCAGCATTTT
>many|TRBV2|TRBJ1-1|-
CASSGQVGNTEAFF
TGTGCCAGCAGTGGACAGGTCGGGAACACTGAAGCTTTCTTT
>-|TRBV9|TRBJ1-2|-
CASSVRGGAGIDGNYGYTF
TGTGCCAGCAGCGTGCGGGGAGGGGCAGGAATAGACGGTAACTATGGCTACACCTTC
>many|TRBV20-1|TRBJ2-7|TRBD2
CSASGRAVTEQYF
TGCAGTGCTAGCGGGAGGGCCGTAACCGAGCAGTACTTC
>few|TRBV28|TRBJ2-1|TRBD2
CASSLTAGRNEQFF
TGTGCCAGCAGTTTAACAGCGGGAAGAAATGAGCAGTTCTTC
>medium-sized|TRBV28|TRBJ2-7|-
CASSSGPREQYF
TGTGCCAGCAGTTCGGGTCCTAGGGAGCAGTACTTC
>-|TRBV11-2|TRBJ2-7|-
CASSRISYEQYF
TGTGCCAGCAGTCGGATATCCTACGAGCAGTACTTC
>many|TRBV20-1|TRBJ2-7|TRBD1
CSAGRTRQGSYEQYF
TGCAGTGCTGGGCGAACCCGACAGGGCTCCTACGAGCAGTACTTC
>-|TRBV7-2|TRBJ2-7|TRBD2
CASSLGGRAEEQYF
TGTGCCAGCAGCTTGGGGGGGAGGGCCGAGGAGCAGTACTTC
>many|TRBV12-3/TRBV12-4|TRBJ2-1|-
CASSYSYQTNEQFF
TGTGCCAGCAGTTACTCTTACCAAACCAATGAGCAGTTCTTC
>-|TRBV6-6|TRBJ2-5|-
CASSYGVTYGSSETQYF
TGTGCCAGCAGTTATGGGGTTACCTACGGGAGCAGTGAGACCCAGTACTTC
>-|TRBV2|TRBJ2-7|TRBD1
CASSSPEQGEQYF
TGTGCCAGCAGTTCTCCCGAACAGGGGGAGCAGTACTTC
>many|TRBV7-9|TRBJ1-3|TRBD1
CASSSQGARGNTIYF
TGTGCCAGCAGCTCACAGGGGGCGCGAGGAAACACCATATATTTT